One T cell receptor beta chain is described in this entry. No antigen is known for it. This record comes from a study of Ad26.COV2.S vaccination and SARS-CoV-2 variants. Overall study: Donor was in the COV1001 Ad26.COV2.S trial arm. Findings and caveats of the study: Post-vaccination breadth of spike-specific CD8+ and CD4+ T cell responses was reportedly substantial. Vaccinees displayed broader spike-specific TCR repertoires than placebo recipients.

Here immunoSEQ multiplex PCR was the method, and the copy in TCRdb shows in-frame clones only, minus some. There are 300,000 to 400,000 clones in the sample; about nine tenths occur only once, and approximately 3.6% lies in the top ten. Treatment denoted: roughly 20 received Ad26.COV2.S at low or high dose, single or two shots; about 5 received placebo; per-sample allocation not given. Collection of the samples took place on day 63 after the first injection of vaccine or placebo. The input for sequencing was peripheral blood, taken in a trial of Ad26.COV2.S vaccine versus placebo. The clonotype was recovered from a person aged 18-60 years who received the Ad26.COV2.S COVID-19 vaccine or a placebo.

CDR3 region: CASSIGPYYEQYF. The DNA of the CDR3 is TGTGCCAGTAGTATTGGACCCTACTACGAGCAGTACTTC. This chain joins TRBV19 and TRBJ2-7; D gene uncertain. Germline loops: CDR1 LNHDA, CDR2 SQIVND (reference sequence). V lost 3 bases and J 3 bases, leaving 9 bases between the germline ends. The CDR3 has 13 residues.